Presented here are 24 T cell receptor beta chains from one specimen sequenced in a study of T-cell memory formation after mild COVID-19. TCRdb reanalysed the 5' RACE reads using MiXCR and keeps one entry per CDR3 protein. This sample has 250,000 to 300,000 distinct CDR3 sequences; approximately 16% occur once, and the top ten carry 22%. Sample: PBMCs or a T cell subset sorted from them (not recorded which). The receptors originated from a man between 18 and 35 years old who had mild COVID-19 (a few samples of this study predate the infection). Cell type and time point are not known.

This sequence joins TRBV12-3 or TRBV12-4 and TRBJ2-2; D assignment may be TRBD1 or TRBD2 (5 bases each). The ends were cut back, 5 bases at V and 1 base at J, with 8 bases in the middle. This CDR3 is 14 amino acids long. CDR3 nucleotide sequence: TGTGCCAGCAGTGGGACCTTGAACACCGGGGAGCTGTTTTTT. This codes for CASSGTLNTGELFF.

This clonotype was seen ten or more times. The rearrangement links TRBV12-3 or TRBV12-4 to TRBJ2-3; D unresolved. The CDR3 has 12 residues. V was cut by 7 bases and J by 2 bases, with 7 bases left in between. CDR3 sequence reads: CASIGLTDTQYF. As DNA, the CDR3 is TGTGCCAGCATTGGGCTCACAGATACGCAGTATTTT.

A few counts support this clonotype. V gene TRBV4-2 combines with J gene TRBJ1-6; no clear D. Germline CDR1 is LGHNA and CDR2 is YNFKEQ. This CDR3 contains 15 residues. Trimming cost V 0 bases and J 6 bases, with 9 bases left between them. The CDR3 nucleotides read TGTGCCAGCAGCCAAGAACAGAGAATTAATTCACCCCTCCACTTT. Its protein product is CASSQEQRINSPLHF.

The chain is built from TRBV29-1 and TRBJ2-2; D gene unclear. The V and J ends lost 2 bases and 2 bases respectively, with 6 bases between them. Germline CDR1 SQVTM, CDR2 ANQGSEA. The CDR3 has 13 residues. CDR3 residues: CSVEMENTGELFF. For the CDR3, the DNA is TGCAGCGTTGAAATGGAAAACACCGGGGAGCTGTTTTTT.

The chain couples TRBV4-3 to TRBJ2-7, with 14 positions matching TRBD2. From germline, CDR1 is LGHNA and CDR2 YSLEER. The CDR3 loop spans 17 amino acids. Trimming at V came to 4 bases and at J to 6 bases, leaving 11 bases not matched to a gene. The CDR3 spells CASSLGTSGGYAGEQYF. The CDR3, as DNA: TGCGCCAGCAGCCTAGGGACTAGCGGGGGTTATGCTGGCGAGCAGTACTTC.

The sample holds a few counts of this clonotype. The V gene is TRBV20-1, the J gene TRBJ2-2; the D is unclear. This CDR3 region has 13 residues. The V gene lost 1 base and the J gene lost 6 bases, with 9 bases spanning the gap. CDR1 and CDR2 from the germline V gene are DFQATT and SNEGSKA (reference sequence). The CDR3 here is CSARVRRAGELFF. The CDR3, as DNA: TGCAGTGCTAGAGTTCGGCGTGCCGGGGAGCTGTTTTTT.

The gene calls are TRBV3-1 and TRBJ1-6; tentatively, D is TRBD1 (5 bases). The V gene lost 3 bases and the J gene lost 9 bases, with 12 bases spanning the gap. The CDR3 spans 14 residues. Germline values: CDR1 LGHDT, CDR2 YNNKEL (reference sequence). The CDR3 sequence: CASSHGTGTSPLHF. CDR3 bases: TGTGCCAGCAGCCATGGAACCGGGACTTCACCCCTCCACTTT. The whole variable domain, remainder taken from reference TRBV3-1 and TRBJ1-6, is DTAVSQTPKYLVTQMGNDKSIKCEQNLGHDTMYWYKQDSKKFLKIMFSYNNKELIINETVPNRFSPKSPDKAHLNLHINSLELGDSAVYFCASSHGTGTSPLHFGNGTRLTVT.

The chain carries TRBV4-1 and TRBJ2-7, with a possible D match to TRBD1 (5 bases). The V and J ends lost 0 bases and 2 bases respectively, with 11 bases between them. This CDR3 has 15 amino acids. Germline V gene lookup returns CDR1 MGHRA and CDR2 YSYEKL. CDR3 protein: CASSQESRGPYEQYF. CDR3 sequence (DNA): TGCGCCAGCAGCCAAGAAAGTAGGGGCCCCTACGAGCAGTACTTC.

This sequence joins TRBV7-2 and TRBJ2-2, with 7 bases lining up with TRBD2. From germline, CDR1 is SGHTA and CDR2 FQGNSA. The CDR3 consists of 16 residues. Trimming at V came to 3 bases and at J to 2 bases, leaving 6 bases not matched to a gene. CDR3 DNA sequence: TGTGCCAGCAGCTTTTTTAGCGGGTTTAACACCGGGGAGCTGTTTTTT. Translation: CASSFFSGFNTGELFF.

This clonotype was seen many times. The rearrangement uses TRBV6-5 and TRBJ1-1, with D uncertain. The CDR3 contains 13 residues. From germline, CDR1 is MNHEY and CDR2 SVGAGI. V was clipped by 2 bases and J by 1 base, with 5 bases between them. CDR3: CASSYGQNTEAFF. CDR3 sequence (DNA): TGTGCCAGCAGTTACGGGCAGAACACTGAAGCTTTCTTT.

This clonotype was detected a few times. The chain is built from TRBV9 and TRBJ2-5, with 7 bases that match TRBD2. The CDR3 loop spans 16 amino acids. V trimming: 3 bases; J trimming: 3 bases; junction bases outside the gene matches: 11. Germline assignment: CDR1 SGDLS and CDR2 YYNGEE. The CDR3, as DNA: TGTGCCAGCAGCGGCAGCGGGGAAGCCCCCAAAGAGACCCAGTACTTC. Translated: CASSGSGEAPKETQYF.

J is TRBJ1-6 and V is TRBV4-1, with 9 nucleotides matching TRBD1. The V segment lost 0 bases and the J segment 0 bases; nucleotides outside the gene matches: 3. Germline loops: CDR1 MGHRA, CDR2 YSYEKL. The CDR3 length is 18 residues. The CDR3 loop is CASSQDGTGNSYNSPLHF. Here the CDR3 DNA reads TGCGCCAGCAGCCAAGATGGGACAGGGAACTCCTATAATTCACCCCTCCACTTT.

In this sample, this clonotype turned up a few times. V and J are TRBV5-1 and TRBJ1-1, with TRBD1 as a possible D gene (6 bases). CDR1 is SGHRS, CDR2 YFSETQ, per germline. Trimming shortened V by 6 bases and J by 3 bases, and 18 bases separated the two germline ends. CDR3 length equals 15 residues. The CDR3 DNA reads as TGCGCCAGCAACGTCGGGGGAGCAGGGGACACTGAAGCTTTCTTT. Translated, it gives CASNVGGAGDTEAFF.

This sequence joins TRBV7-2 and TRBJ2-3, with D possibly being TRBD2 (6 bases). The CDR3 totals 17 residues. The V gene lost 5 bases and the J gene lost 6 bases, with 24 bases spanning the gap. Germline CDR1 SGHTA, CDR2 FQGNSA. The chain's CDR3 is CASSPWLGLPPKDTQYF. The CDR3 DNA reads TGTGCCAGCAGCCCCTGGTTGGGACTCCCCCCAAAGGATACGCAGTATTTT.

The rearrangement uses TRBV7-9 and TRBJ2-1; weak D call: TRBD2 (6 bases). V was clipped by 8 bases and J by 10 bases, with 9 bases between them. The germline V gene encodes CDR1 SEHNR and CDR2 FQNEAQ (reference sequence). The CDR3 runs to 10 residues. CDR3: CASGGGEQFF. The CDR3 region has the DNA TGTGCCAGCGGGGGAGGCGAGCAGTTCTTC.

In its sample, this clonotype was seen many times. This rearrangement joins TRBV7-2 to TRBJ2-3; perhaps TRBD1 as D (5 bases). Germline V CDR1 and CDR2: SGHTA, FQGNSA. V was shortened by 3 bases and J by 7 bases, with 14 bases between the two germline ends. This CDR3 is built from 14 residues. This CDR3 is CASSLDQGLYTQYF. The CDR3 nucleotides are TGTGCCAGCAGCTTGGATCAGGGTCTTTATACGCAGTATTTT.

About this clonotype itself: This may be a read error, as it is one base from a much larger clone. This rearrangement joins TRBV7-9 to TRBJ2-1; 8 nucleotides align to TRBD2. Germline-derived CDR1 and CDR2 are SEHNR and FQNEAQ (reference sequence). J lost 11 bases, V lost 3 bases, and 6 bases had no gene match. CDR3 length: 13 residues. CDR3: CASSFTGGDKQFF. DNA for the CDR3: TGTGCCAGCAGCTTCACCGGGGGGGATAAGCAGTTCTTC.

This clonotype was seen repeatedly, ten times or more. The chain joins TRBV12-3 or TRBV12-4 to TRBJ2-3; 8 bases line up with TRBD1. The CDR3 is 15 residues long. Trimming took 5 bases from V and 0 from J; bases not matched to a gene: 4. CDR3 coding DNA: TGTGCCAGCAGTCGACAGGGGCTTAGCACAGATACGCAGTATTTT. Protein sequence: CASSRQGLSTDTQYF.

This clonotype was observed a few times. The chain combines TRBV4-1 with TRBJ2-5, with 10 positions matching TRBD1. CDR1 is MGHRA, CDR2 YSYEKL, per germline. CDR3 length: 14 residues. The J segment lost 3 bases and the V segment lost 8 bases, leaving 6 bases of the junction unmatched. The CDR3 DNA reads as TGCGCCAGCGGAACCGGGACAGGGGAAGAGACCCAGTACTTC. Its translation is CASGTGTGEETQYF.

V and J are TRBV5-5 and TRBJ2-7, with 9 nucleotides matching TRBD2. Germline trimming cut 4 bases from V and 3 bases from J; bases unmatched to any gene: 11. From germline, CDR1 is SGHKS and CDR2 YYEKEE (reference sequence). The CDR3 loop spans 16 amino acids. The CDR3 region is CASSVAGVRGVYEQYF. The CDR3 DNA follows: TGTGCCAGCAGCGTAGCGGGGGTGCGAGGGGTCTACGAGCAGTACTTC.

This clonotype was detected a few times. The gene calls are TRBV4-1 and TRBJ2-1, with 8 bases fitting TRBD1. V dropped 1 base and J dropped 6; count of bases not matched to a gene: 11. Germline CDR1 reads MGHRA; CDR2 reads YSYEKL. The CDR3 runs 17 residues. CDR3: CASSQGGPGQVTNEQFF. Written as DNA, the CDR3 is TGCGCCAGCAGCCAAGGGGGTCCGGGACAGGTCACCAATGAGCAGTTCTTC.

This clonotype was recorded a few times. The rearrangement joins TRBV20-1 to TRBJ2-3; D is uncertain. CDR1 is DFQATT and CDR2 is SNEGSKA in the germline V gene (reference sequence). V lost 6 bases to trimming and J lost 2 bases, with 15 bases between them. This CDR3 region has 14 residues. The CDR3 spells CSAPLSSNTDTQYF. The CDR3 region has the DNA TGCAGTGCCCCACTGAGTAGTAACACAGATACGCAGTATTTT.

The CDR3 DNA sequence: TGCGCCAGCAGCCAAGAAGCCCCAGGGCTTTACGAGCAGTACTTC. Its translation: CASSQEAPGLYEQYF. The gene calls are TRBV4-3 and TRBJ2-7, with a tentative D call TRBD1 (5 bases). This CDR3 has 15 amino acids. The germline V gene has CDR1 LGHNA and CDR2 YSLEER. The V and J ends lost 0 bases and 4 bases respectively, with 13 bases between them.

V and J are TRBV3-1 and TRBJ2-5, with 7 nucleotides matching TRBD2. Germline CDR1 is LGHDT and CDR2 is YNNKEL (reference sequence). V shed 4 bases and J 2 bases; nucleotides not matched to a gene: 4. The CDR3 runs to 14 residues. CDR3 coding DNA: TGTGCCAGCAGCCCGCGGGACTATCAAGAGACCCAGTACTTC. The encoded protein is CASSPRDYQETQYF.